In its sample, the clone carrying this T cell receptor beta chain was seen a few times. The antigen remains undetermined. The data originate from a study of T-cell memory formation after mild COVID-19. General study points: Proof of SARS-CoV-2 specificity was absent for the second-wave clones that crested on day 37. Later expanders leaned CD4+, whereas day 15 to 85 contracting clones were balanced CD4/CD8.

In TCRdb, the 5' RACE reads were re-called with MiXCR into one record per CDR3 protein. The sample shows about 160,000 distinct CDR3 sequences, roughly 28% of them seen only once. The CDR3 has 16 residues. Trimming stripped 3 bases from V and 0 bases from J, with 11 bases between. Germline-derived CDR1 and CDR2 are KGHDR and SFDVKD. J is TRBJ1-3 and V is TRBV24-1; no reliable D call. The sequencing sample was made of PBMCs or a T cell subset sorted from them (not recorded which). The receptor comes from an adult woman who had mild COVID-19 (a few samples of this study predate the infection). Cell type and time point are not known. The CDR3: CATSDPSLNSGNTIYF. The CDR3 coding sequence is TGTGCCACCAGTGATCCTTCGTTGAACTCTGGAAACACCATATATTTT.